This is a list of T cell receptor beta chains from one sample in a study of cytomegalovirus exposure and HLA in healthy donors. Assay: immunoSEQ multiplex PCR; the TCRdb copy retains only in-frame clones and omits some. This table holds about 160,000 clones, roughly 79% found once. Sample: PBMCs. Receptor source: a woman in her forties in good health and CMV-seronegative. Both conserved end residues are trimmed from each CDR3.

CDR3 length,V gene,CDR3 protein
13,TRBV7-9,ASNPPPGASYEQY
12,TRBV6-1,ASSDREGYEKLF
11,TRBV10-3,AISEETNNEQF
14,TRBV27,ASRLITSGIHNEQF
12,TRBV30,AWSLEGAGNTIY
10,TRBV15,ATSRERPEQF
15,TRBV7-8,ASSPGKQAYSNQPQH
13,TRBV18,ASSLTGTGVTEAF
11,TRBV6-1,ASGQGREYGYT
9,TRBV20-1,SAIGAYGYT
13,TRBV11-2,ASSLGAGGAGELF
16,TRBV30,AWSVLGQVRAANYGYT
12,TRBV13,ASSFVGESYEQY
12,TRBV5-1,ASRQDRVGEKLF
12,TRBV11-3,ASSWGSGGNEQF
14,TRBV4-2,ASSQEMTSGWNEQF
11,TRBV19,ASSIKGGEKLF
13,TRBV9,ASSVADGLGYGAF
12,TRBV30,AWRTSGSYNEQF
18,TRBV9,PSPPSPHLREGQGKNIQY
13,TRBV28,ASSLWTGGGQPQH
15,TRBV30,AWSVLVAGVRTDTQY
15,TRBV30,AWSVLLGRTSGNTIY
13,TRBV28,ASSSSGTSVYEQY
16,TRBV19,ASSIRPDLVAKIYEQY
13,TRBV4-2,ASSRERGRDTEAF
14,TRBV9,ASSVGTDSSYNEQF
14,TRBV7-8,ASSPSTGTPLEGYT
14,TRBV6-1,ASSEGVGEGNQPQH
14,TRBV29-1,SVEDRDRDFTDTQY
12,TRBV7-2,ASSLQPSSYEQY
12,TRBV7-2,ASSVDTRRETQY
17,TRBV5-1,ASSSETSGRGVSTDTQY